Listed here is a single T cell receptor (beta chain). The antigen is not known. The sample belongs to a study of blood T cells in healthy people across ages. Overall study results and limits: The CMV status of each donor remained undetermined, and this could have confounded shifts in expanded clonotypes.

Germline CDR1 MNHEY, CDR2 SVGAGI. This CDR3 spans 16 amino acids. V lost 0 bases and J 5 bases, leaving 16 bases between the germline ends. The second PCR ran about 6 to 12 cycles with a sample-barcoded 5' primer and J-beta primers. Every sample produced at least 2.5 million CDR3-containing paired-end reads. TCRdb re-derived calls from the 5' RACE reads in MiXCR, one entry per CDR3 protein. The table includes roughly 930,000 distinct CDR3 sequences, roughly 50% detected once. J is TRBJ2-5 and V is TRBV6-5; D could derive from TRBD1 or TRBD2 (5 bases each). Source material: blood. This clonotype originated in a man between 25 and 39 years old in good health. This CDR3 is CASSYSLGGVMETQYF. DNA for the CDR3: TGTGCCAGCAGTTACTCCCTTGGGGGAGTAATGGAGACCCAGTACTTC.